This is a list of T cell receptor beta chains from one sample in a study of beta chain features in type 1 diabetes. Some clones are missing from TCRdb's copy, which holds only in-frame ones; the method was immunoSEQ multiplex PCR. The sample comprises some 410,000 clones, about an eighth of which are singletons, and more than 0.045% rests with the top ten. The sequencing sample was made of naive CD4+ T cells from blood. These receptors originate from a woman younger than 30 in good health. Both conserved end residues are part of each CDR3. The D gene is left open where the match is weak. The size field is filled for only some rows; it gives once, few, many or a size class.

clone size: few; J gene: TRBJ2-3; D gene: TRBD1; V gene: TRBV7-3; CDR3 protein: CASSLGQGATDTQYF; CDR3 DNA: TGTGCCAGCAGCTTAGGACAGGGGGCGACAGATACGCAGTATTTT
clone size: NA; J gene: TRBJ2-3; D gene: TRBD2; V gene: TRBV6-5; CDR3 protein: CASSYAGGVDTQYF; CDR3 DNA: TGTGCCAGCAGTTACGCGGGAGGGGTAGATACGCAGTATTTT
clone size: few; J gene: TRBJ2-2; D gene: TRBD1; V gene: TRBV29-1; CDR3 protein: CSVGGQDANTGELFF; CDR3 DNA: TGCAGCGTCGGTGGACAGGACGCGAACACCGGGGAGCTGTTTTTT
clone size: few; J gene: TRBJ2-7; D gene: NA; V gene: TRBV5-1; CDR3 protein: CASSLSWQETYEQYF; CDR3 DNA: TGCGCCAGCAGCTTGAGTTGGCAGGAAACCTACGAGCAGTACTTC
clone size: NA; J gene: TRBJ2-3; D gene: NA; V gene: TRBV7-9; CDR3 protein: CASSQSDTQYF; CDR3 DNA: TGTGCCAGCAGCCAATCAGATACGCAGTATTTT
clone size: many; J gene: TRBJ2-1; D gene: NA; V gene: TRBV30; CDR3 protein: CAWQSGTSYNEQFF; CDR3 DNA: TGTGCCTGGCAATCCGGGACAAGTTACAATGAGCAGTTCTTC
clone size: NA; J gene: TRBJ2-7; D gene: TRBD2; V gene: TRBV27; CDR3 protein: CASSQTPTSGHRKQYF; CDR3 DNA: TGTGCCAGCAGCCAGACACCGACTAGCGGCCACCGCAAGCAGTACTTC
clone size: few; J gene: TRBJ1-5; D gene: NA; V gene: TRBV2; CDR3 protein: CASSGAGFGRQPQHF; CDR3 DNA: TGTGCCAGCAGTGGGGCAGGGTTCGGGCGACAGCCCCAGCATTTT
clone size: NA; J gene: TRBJ2-7; D gene: NA; V gene: TRBV7-9; CDR3 protein: CASSSRTVTALEQYF; CDR3 DNA: TGTGCCAGCAGCTCACGGACGGTGACTGCGCTCGAGCAGTACTTC
clone size: few; J gene: TRBJ2-1; D gene: TRBD1; V gene: TRBV5-1; CDR3 protein: CASSIQGSNNEQFF; CDR3 DNA: TGCGCCAGCAGCATACAGGGGAGTAACAATGAGCAGTTCTTC
clone size: few; J gene: TRBJ2-7; D gene: TRBD2; V gene: TRBV7-2; CDR3 protein: CASSSLAVPYEQYF; CDR3 DNA: TGTGCCAGCAGCTCTCTAGCGGTTCCCTACGAGCAGTACTTC
clone size: NA; J gene: TRBJ2-7; D gene: NA; V gene: TRBV30; CDR3 protein: CAWFSRGGGQYF; CDR3 DNA: TGTGCCTGGTTCTCCAGGGGAGGTGGGCAGTACTTC
clone size: few; J gene: TRBJ2-1; D gene: TRBD1; V gene: TRBV5-4; CDR3 protein: CASSPTGDAYNEQFF; CDR3 DNA: TGTGCCAGCAGCCCGACAGGGGATGCCTACAATGAGCAGTTCTTC
clone size: few; J gene: TRBJ2-5; D gene: NA; V gene: TRBV30; CDR3 protein: CAWSVRGGFGTQYF; CDR3 DNA: TGTGCCTGGAGTGTAAGGGGGGGGTTTGGGACCCAGTACTTC
clone size: NA; J gene: TRBJ2-7; D gene: NA; V gene: TRBV14; CDR3 protein: CASSQVFKAAPSYSYEQYF; CDR3 DNA: TGTGCCAGCAGCCAAGTCTTCAAGGCAGCCCCGAGTTACTCCTACGAGCAGTACTTC
clone size: NA; J gene: TRBJ1-1; D gene: NA; V gene: TRBV9; CDR3 protein: CASSVMENTEAFF; CDR3 DNA: TGTGCCAGCAGCGTGATGGAGAACACTGAAGCTTTCTTT
clone size: few; J gene: TRBJ2-5; D gene: NA; V gene: TRBV28; CDR3 protein: CASSLLRETQYF; CDR3 DNA: TGTGCCAGCAGTTTACTTAGGGAGACCCAGTACTTC
clone size: few; J gene: TRBJ1-4; D gene: NA; V gene: TRBV29-1; CDR3 protein: CSYLGATNEKLFF; CDR3 DNA: TGCAGCTACCTCGGGGCAACTAATGAAAAACTGTTTTTT
clone size: NA; J gene: TRBJ2-1; D gene: TRBD2; V gene: TRBV18; CDR3 protein: CASSPRAGTSGSSYNEQFF; CDR3 DNA: TGTGCCAGCTCACCACGAGCCGGGACTAGCGGGAGCTCCTACAATGAGCAGTTCTTC
clone size: few; J gene: TRBJ1-2; D gene: TRBD1; V gene: TRBV5-1; CDR3 protein: CASSLDPDRVGGYTF; CDR3 DNA: TGCGCCAGCAGCTTGGACCCGGACAGGGTGGGTGGCTACACCTTC
clone size: NA; J gene: TRBJ2-7; D gene: TRBD1; V gene: TRBV7-6; CDR3 protein: CASRGQASYEQYF; CDR3 DNA: TGTGCCAGCAGGGGACAGGCCTCCTACGAGCAGTACTTC
clone size: NA; J gene: TRBJ2-7; D gene: TRBD1; V gene: TRBV9; CDR3 protein: CASSVGGTVNEQYF; CDR3 DNA: TGTGCCAGCAGCGTAGGTGGGACAGTTAACGAGCAGTACTTC
clone size: NA; J gene: TRBJ2-2; D gene: NA; V gene: TRBV7-3; CDR3 protein: CASTGEANTGELFF; CDR3 DNA: TGTGCCAGTACAGGGGAGGCGAACACCGGGGAGCTGTTTTTT
clone size: few; J gene: TRBJ2-6; D gene: TRBD2; V gene: TRBV23-1; CDR3 protein: CASSPLAGPNLGGGANVLTF; CDR3 DNA: TGCGCCAGCAGTCCTCTAGCGGGACCAAATCTGGGCGGTGGGGCCAACGTCCTGACTTTC
clone size: NA; J gene: TRBJ1-1; D gene: NA; V gene: TRBV4-2; CDR3 protein: CASSPIDSNTEAFF; CDR3 DNA: TGTGCCAGCAGCCCGATCGACAGCAACACTGAAGCTTTCTTT
clone size: NA; J gene: TRBJ1-1; D gene: NA; V gene: TRBV4-1; CDR3 protein: CASSQGRILTEAFF; CDR3 DNA: TGCGCCAGCAGCCAGGGGAGGATACTCACTGAAGCTTTCTTT
clone size: NA; J gene: TRBJ2-1; D gene: NA; V gene: TRBV18; CDR3 protein: CASSPDSLYNEQFF; CDR3 DNA: TGTGCCAGCTCCCCGGACAGCCTGTACAATGAGCAGTTCTTC
clone size: NA; J gene: TRBJ2-5; D gene: TRBD1; V gene: TRBV7-8; CDR3 protein: CASSFRGHGETQYF; CDR3 DNA: TGTGCCAGCAGCTTCAGGGGGCATGGGGAGACCCAGTACTTC
clone size: few; J gene: TRBJ2-5; D gene: NA; V gene: TRBV7-2; CDR3 protein: CASSWRRLPQETQYF; CDR3 DNA: TGTGCCAGCAGCTGGCGGAGATTACCCCAAGAGACCCAGTACTTC
clone size: few; J gene: TRBJ2-3; D gene: TRBD2; V gene: TRBV29-1; CDR3 protein: CSVAPLAGDTDTQYF; CDR3 DNA: TGCAGCGTTGCCCCCCTAGCGGGGGACACAGATACGCAGTATTTT
clone size: few; J gene: TRBJ2-6; D gene: NA; V gene: TRBV28; CDR3 protein: CASSYQGSGANVLTF; CDR3 DNA: TGTGCCAGCAGTTATCAGGGCTCTGGGGCCAACGTCCTGACTTTC
clone size: NA; J gene: TRBJ2-2; D gene: TRBD2; V gene: TRBV11-2; CDR3 protein: CASSAAGITGELFF; CDR3 DNA: TGTGCCAGCAGCGCAGCGGGAATCACCGGGGAGCTGTTTTTT
clone size: few; J gene: TRBJ2-3; D gene: NA; V gene: TRBV9; CDR3 protein: CASSVSPGTTDTQYF; CDR3 DNA: TGTGCCAGCAGCGTATCTCCGGGAACCACAGATACGCAGTATTTT
clone size: NA; J gene: TRBJ2-2; D gene: NA; V gene: TRBV9; CDR3 protein: CASSERGIGELFF; CDR3 DNA: TGTGCCAGCAGCGAACGGGGTATCGGGGAGCTGTTTTTT